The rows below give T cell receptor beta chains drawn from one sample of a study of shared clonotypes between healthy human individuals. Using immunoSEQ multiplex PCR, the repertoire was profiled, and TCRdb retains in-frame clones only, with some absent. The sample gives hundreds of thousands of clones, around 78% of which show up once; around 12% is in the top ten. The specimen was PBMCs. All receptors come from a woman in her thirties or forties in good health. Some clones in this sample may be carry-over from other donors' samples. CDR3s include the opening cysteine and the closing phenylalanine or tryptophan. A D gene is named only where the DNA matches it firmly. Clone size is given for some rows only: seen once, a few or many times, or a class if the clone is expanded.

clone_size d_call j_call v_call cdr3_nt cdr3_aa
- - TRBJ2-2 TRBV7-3 TGTGCCAGCAGCCCAACAGGTGTGTCCACCGGGGAGCTGTTTTTT CASSPTGVSTGELFF
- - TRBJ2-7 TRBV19 TGTGCCAGTAGTTCGGGACAATCCTACGAGCAGTACTTC CASSSGQSYEQYF
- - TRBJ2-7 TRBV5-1 TGCGCCAGCAGCTTGGGACAGACGGCCTACGAGCAGTACTTC CASSLGQTAYEQYF
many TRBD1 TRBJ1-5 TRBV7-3 TGTGCCAGCAGCTTAGGTGGAGCCGTACAGGGGAATCAGCCCCAGCATTTT CASSLGGAVQGNQPQHF
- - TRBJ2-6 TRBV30 TGTGCCTGGAGCGGAGGGGCGAGCTCTGGGGCCAACGTCCTGACTTTC CAWSGGASSGANVLTF
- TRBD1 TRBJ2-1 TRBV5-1 TGCGCCAGCAGTGAGGGGGCCCGCTCCTACAATGAGCAGTTCTTC CASSEGARSYNEQFF
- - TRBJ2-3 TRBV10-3 TGTGCCATCACGGGCGGGAGCACAGATACGCAGTATTTT CAITGGSTDTQYF
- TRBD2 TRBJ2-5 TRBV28 TGTGCCAGCAGTCTAGCGGGACCTGGGGAGACCCAGTACTTC CASSLAGPGETQYF
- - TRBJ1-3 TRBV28 TGTGCCAGCAGACAGAATCTTGGAAACACCATATATTTT CASRQNLGNTIYF
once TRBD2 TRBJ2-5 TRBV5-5 TGTGCCAGCAGGTCCGGGACTAGCGGGAGGGCCGGTGAGACCCAGTACTTC CASRSGTSGRAGETQYF
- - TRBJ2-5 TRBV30 TGTGCCTGGAGTATGGGGGGAGAGACCCAGTACTTC CAWSMGGETQYF
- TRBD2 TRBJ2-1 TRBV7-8 TGTGCCACGTTTTGGACTAGCGACTACAATGAGCAGTTCTTC CATFWTSDYNEQFF
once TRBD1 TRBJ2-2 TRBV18 TGTGCCAGCTCCCCCCGGTCGCAGGGGGACACCGGGGAGCTGTTTTTT CASSPRSQGDTGELFF
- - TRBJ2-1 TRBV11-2 TGTGCCAGCAGCTCTGCTTGGTGGGAATACAATGAGCAGTTCTTC CASSSAWWEYNEQFF
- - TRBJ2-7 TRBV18 TGTGCCAGCTCCAATGGGGGGTTGGGCTACGAGCAGTACTTC CASSNGGLGYEQYF
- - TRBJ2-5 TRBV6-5 TGTGCCAGCAGTTTTGACGGGAGAGAGACCCAGTACTTC CASSFDGRETQYF
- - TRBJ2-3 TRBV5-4 TGTGCGGGCAGTTGGGCGGCAACCACAGATACGCAGTATTTT CAGSWAATTDTQYF
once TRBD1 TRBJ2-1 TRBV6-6 TGTGCCAGCAGCCCACCTGGACAGGGCCAGTTCTTC CASSPPGQGQFF
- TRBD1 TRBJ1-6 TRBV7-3 TGTGCCAGCAGCCAGGGGGCAAATAATTCACCCCTCCACTTT CASSQGANNSPLHF
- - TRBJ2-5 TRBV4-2 TGTGCCAGCAGCCTAGACGTCACGGGGGAGACCCAGTACTTC CASSLDVTGETQYF
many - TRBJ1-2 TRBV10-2 TGCGCCAGCAGTGAAGGGACTGACCGTTCTAACTATGGCTACACCTTC CASSEGTDRSNYGYTF
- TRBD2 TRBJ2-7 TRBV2 TGTGCCAGCATAACTAGCGGAGTTCCTGTCTACGAGCAGTACTTC CASITSGVPVYEQYF
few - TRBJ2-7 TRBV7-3 TGTGCCAGCAGCACCCTGCCGGGACAATCCTACGAGCAGTACTTC CASSTLPGQSYEQYF
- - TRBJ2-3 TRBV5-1 TGCGCCAGCAGCATAGCGACCACAGATACGCAGTATTTT CASSIATTDTQYF
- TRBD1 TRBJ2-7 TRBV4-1 TGCGCCAGCAGCCAAGCGCCGGGACAGACCTACGAGCAGTACTTC CASSQAPGQTYEQYF
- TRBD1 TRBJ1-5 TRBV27 TGTGCCAGCAGCTCAACACCCGGGACAGGGTATAGCAATCAGCCCCAGCATTTT CASSSTPGTGYSNQPQHF
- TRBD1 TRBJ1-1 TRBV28 TGTGCCAGCAGTTTAGGGCAGGGGGACAAAGCTTTCTTT CASSLGQGDKAFF
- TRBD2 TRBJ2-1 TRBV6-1 TGTGCCAGCAGTGACACCGGGACTAGCAATGAGCAGTTCTTC CASSDTGTSNEQFF
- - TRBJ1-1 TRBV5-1 TGCGCCAGCAGCGTTCAGGGGCACACTGAAGCTTTCTTT CASSVQGHTEAFF
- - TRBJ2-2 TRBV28 TGTGCCAGCAGTACTTCTTCCGGGGAGCTGTTTTTT CASSTSSGELFF
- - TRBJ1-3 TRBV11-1 TGTGCCAGCAGCTTCTCCGGGGTCAACTCTGGAAACACCATATATTTT CASSFSGVNSGNTIYF
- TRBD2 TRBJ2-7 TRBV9 TGTGCCAGCAGCGGGGCGGGAGTAGGTGAGCAGTACTTC CASSGAGVGEQYF
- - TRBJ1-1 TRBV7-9 TGTGCCAGCAGCTTAGAGGGTTCGGGGACTGAAGCTTTCTTT CASSLEGSGTEAFF
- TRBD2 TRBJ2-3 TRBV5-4 TGTGCCAGCAGCTGGGGACTAGCTGATACGCAGTATTTT CASSWGLADTQYF
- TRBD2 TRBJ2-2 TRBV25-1 TGTGCCAGCAGTGAACCTAGACTAGCGGGAGGCACCGGGGAGCTGTTTTTT CASSEPRLAGGTGELFF
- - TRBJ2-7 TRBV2 TGTGCCAGTCAGGACGACGGCTCCTACGAGCAGTACTTC CASQDDGSYEQYF
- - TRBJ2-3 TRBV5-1 TGCGCCAGCAGCGCGGACAGCACAGATACGCAGTATTTT CASSADSTDTQYF
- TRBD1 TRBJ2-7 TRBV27 TGTGCCAGCAGTCCTCGGACAGGGGGCTACTACCAGCAGTACTTC CASSPRTGGYYQQYF
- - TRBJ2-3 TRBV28 TGTGCCAGCAGTTCCCCTGGAGGGGTTCGCACAGATACGCAGTATTTT CASSSPGGVRTDTQYF